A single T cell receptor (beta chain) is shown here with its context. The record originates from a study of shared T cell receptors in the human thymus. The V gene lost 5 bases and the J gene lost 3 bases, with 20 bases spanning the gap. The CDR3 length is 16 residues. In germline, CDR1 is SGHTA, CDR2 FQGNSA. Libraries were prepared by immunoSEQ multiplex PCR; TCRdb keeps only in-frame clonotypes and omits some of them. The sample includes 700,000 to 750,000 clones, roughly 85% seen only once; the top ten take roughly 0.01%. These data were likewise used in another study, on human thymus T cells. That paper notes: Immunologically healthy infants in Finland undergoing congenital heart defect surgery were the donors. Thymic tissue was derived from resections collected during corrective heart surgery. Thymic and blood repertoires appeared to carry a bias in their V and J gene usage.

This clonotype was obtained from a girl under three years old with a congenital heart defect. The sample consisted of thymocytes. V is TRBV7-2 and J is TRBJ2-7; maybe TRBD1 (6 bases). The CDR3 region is CASSLQGTWDLYEQYF. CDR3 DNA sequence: TGTGCCAGCAGCCTACAGGGTACGTGGGATCTCTACGAGCAGTACTTC.